The 9 T cell receptor beta chains below all came from one sample that was sequenced in a study of OX40 agonist ivuxolimab in advanced cancers. Some clones are missing from TCRdb's copy, which holds only in-frame ones; the method was immunoSEQ multiplex PCR. The repertoire holds tens of thousands of clones, nearly 90% seen once, with about 5% in the top ten. Here the sequenced sample was CD4+ or CD8+ T cells sorted from blood, taken in a trial of the OX40 agonist ivuxolimab. The receptors here all came from an adult with an advanced solid tumor such as melanoma, head and neck, liver or kidney cancer.

The CDR3 bases are TGTGCCAGCAGCTTGCAGGGTCTATCGTGGACAGAGACCCAGTACTTC. Protein product: CASSLQGLSWTETQYF. The chain carries TRBV7-8 and TRBJ2-5; tentatively, D is TRBD1 (5 bases). V dropped 3 bases and J dropped 4 bases, with 18 bases sitting between them. The germline V gene has CDR1 SGHVS and CDR2 FQNEAQ. The CDR3 totals 16 residues.

The chain carries TRBV5-1 and TRBJ2-1; 12 bases match TRBD1. The germline V gene encodes CDR1 SGHRS and CDR2 YFSETQ. Germline trimming cut 4 bases from V and 5 bases from J; bases unmatched to any gene: 7. This CDR3 is built from 16 residues. CDR3 in amino acids: CASSEGQGAGDNEQFF. The CDR3 region has the DNA TGCGCCAGCAGCGAGGGACAGGGGGCAGGAGACAATGAGCAGTTCTTC.

The chain combines TRBV18 with TRBJ2-3; D call uncertain. Germline V CDR1 and CDR2: KGHSH, LQKENI. V gave up 2 bases and J gave up 0 bases, with 9 bases separating them. CDR3 size: 15 residues. CDR3 sequence (DNA): TGTGCCAGCTCACCAGGAACGGGTAGCACAGATACGCAGTATTTT. Protein product: CASSPGTGSTDTQYF.

The gene calls are TRBV18 and TRBJ2-1; D tentatively reads TRBD1 or TRBD2 (5 bases each). This CDR3 is built from 14 residues. In germline, CDR1 is KGHSH, CDR2 LQKENI. V shed 5 bases and J shed 6 bases, with 14 bases lying between them. The CDR3 reads CASSRRETGNEQFF. DNA for the CDR3: TGTGCCAGCTCAAGACGGGAAACAGGCAATGAGCAGTTCTTC. Supplemented by reference TRBV18 and TRBJ2-1, the full variable domain reads NAGVMQNPRHLVRRRGQEARLRCSPMKGHSHVYWYRQLPEEGLKFMVYLQKENIIDESGMPKERFSAEFPKEGPSILRIQQVVRGDSAAYFCASSRRETGNEQFFGPGTRLTVL.

The chain combines TRBV9 with TRBJ1-1; the D is unclear. Germline CDR1 SGDLS, CDR2 YYNGEE. V was trimmed by 4 bases and J by 7 bases, leaving 14 bases between them. This CDR3 region has 13 residues. Written as DNA, the CDR3 is TGTGCCAGCAGCTCACTAGGAAATGGTGAAGCTTTCTTT. The encoded protein is CASSSLGNGEAFF. Full variable domain (missing parts from reference TRBV9 and TRBJ1-1): DSGVTQTPKHLITATGQRVTLRCSPRSGDLSVYWYQQSLDQGLQFLIQYYNGEERAKGNILERFSAQQFPDLHSELNLSSLELGDSALYFCASSSLGNGEAFFGQGTRLTVV.

The chain carries TRBV2 and TRBJ1-4, with D maybe TRBD1 (5 bases). Germline CDR1 and CDR2: SNHLY and FYNNEI. V dropped 6 bases and J dropped 8 bases, with 10 bases sitting between them. This CDR3 region has 12 residues. The CDR3 sequence is CASRGEGEKLFF. The CDR3 DNA is TGTGCCAGCAGGGGGGAGGGAGAAAAACTGTTTTTT.

This clone was detected only once. This chain's CDR3 is CASSEAWGGGNTIYF. As DNA, the CDR3 is TGTGCCAGCAGTGAAGCATGGGGCGGTGGAAACACCATATATTTT. The chain combines TRBV6-1 with TRBJ1-3; tentatively, D is TRBD1 (5 bases). The germline CDR1 and CDR2 sequences are MNHNS and SASEGT. Trimming cost V 0 bases and J 3 bases, with 9 bases left between them. The CDR3 contains 15 residues.

The chain links TRBV15 to TRBJ1-3; D not resolved. Per the germline V gene, CDR1 is LNHNV and CDR2 is YYDKDF (reference sequence). The germline V and J ends were trimmed by 1 base and 0 bases, with 7 bases remaining between them. The CDR3 has 15 amino acids. The CDR3 nucleotides are TGTGCCACCAGCAGAGGTTGGGGCTCTGGAAACACCATATATTTT. It yields the protein CATSRGWGSGNTIYF.

The chain links TRBV14 to TRBJ2-5; possible D gene TRBD1, 6 bases. V was clipped by 7 bases and J by 1 base, with 13 bases between them. Germline loops: CDR1 SGHDN, CDR2 FVKESK. This CDR3 is 14 amino acids long. The CDR3 is CASNVDRLQETQYF. As DNA, the CDR3 is TGTGCCAGCAATGTGGACAGACTCCAAGAGACCCAGTACTTC.